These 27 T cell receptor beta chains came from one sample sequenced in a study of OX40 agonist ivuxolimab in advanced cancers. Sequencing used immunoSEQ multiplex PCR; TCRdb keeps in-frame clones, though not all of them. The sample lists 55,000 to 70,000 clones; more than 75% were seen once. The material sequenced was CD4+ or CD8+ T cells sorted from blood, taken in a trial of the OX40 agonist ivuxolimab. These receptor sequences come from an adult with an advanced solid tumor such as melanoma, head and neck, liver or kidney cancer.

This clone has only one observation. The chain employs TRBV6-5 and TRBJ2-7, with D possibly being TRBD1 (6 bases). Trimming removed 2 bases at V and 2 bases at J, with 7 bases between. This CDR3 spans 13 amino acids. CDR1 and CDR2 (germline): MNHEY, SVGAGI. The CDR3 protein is CASSYAGAYEQYF. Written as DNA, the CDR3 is TGTGCCAGCAGTTACGCAGGGGCCTACGAGCAGTACTTC.

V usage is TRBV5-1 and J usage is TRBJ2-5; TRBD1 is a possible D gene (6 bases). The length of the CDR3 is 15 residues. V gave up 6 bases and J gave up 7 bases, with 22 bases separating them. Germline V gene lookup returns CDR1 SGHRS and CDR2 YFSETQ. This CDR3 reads CASTRGGEGLGTQYF. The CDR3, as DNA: TGCGCCAGCACCAGAGGGGGAGAAGGATTGGGGACCCAGTACTTC.

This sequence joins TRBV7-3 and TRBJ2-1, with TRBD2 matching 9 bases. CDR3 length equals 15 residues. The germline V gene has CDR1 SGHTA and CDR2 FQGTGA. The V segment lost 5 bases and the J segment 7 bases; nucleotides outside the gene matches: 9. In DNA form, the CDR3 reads TGTGCCAGCAGCCCCCGGCTAGCGGGGAGGAATGAGCAGTTCTTC. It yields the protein CASSPRLAGRNEQFF.

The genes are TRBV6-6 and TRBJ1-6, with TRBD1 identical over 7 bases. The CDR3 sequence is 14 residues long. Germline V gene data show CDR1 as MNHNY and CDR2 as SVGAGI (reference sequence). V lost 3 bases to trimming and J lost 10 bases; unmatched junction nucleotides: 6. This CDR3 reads CASSYDRVGSPLHF. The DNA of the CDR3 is TGTGCCAGCAGTTATGACAGGGTAGGGTCACCCCTCCACTTT.

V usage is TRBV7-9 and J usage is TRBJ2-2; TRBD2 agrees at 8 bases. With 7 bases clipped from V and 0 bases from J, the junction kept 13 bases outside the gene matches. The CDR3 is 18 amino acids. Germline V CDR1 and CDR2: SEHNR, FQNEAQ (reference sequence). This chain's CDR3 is CASKSERENLANTGELFF. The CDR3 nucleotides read TGTGCCAGCAAGTCTGAGCGGGAGAATCTGGCGAACACCGGGGAGCTGTTTTTT.

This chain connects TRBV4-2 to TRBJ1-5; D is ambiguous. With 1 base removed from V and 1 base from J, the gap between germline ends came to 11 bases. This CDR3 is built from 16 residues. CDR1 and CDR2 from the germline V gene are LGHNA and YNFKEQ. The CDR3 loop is CASSQVPELSNQPQHF. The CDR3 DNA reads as TGTGCCAGCAGCCAAGTCCCGGAGCTAAGCAATCAGCCCCAGCATTTT.

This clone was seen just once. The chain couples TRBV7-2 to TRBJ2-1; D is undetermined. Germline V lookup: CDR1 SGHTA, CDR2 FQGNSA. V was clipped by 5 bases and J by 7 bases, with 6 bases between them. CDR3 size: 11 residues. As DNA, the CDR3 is TGTGCCAGCAGCGTTTATAATGAGCAGTTCTTC. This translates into CASSVYNEQFF.

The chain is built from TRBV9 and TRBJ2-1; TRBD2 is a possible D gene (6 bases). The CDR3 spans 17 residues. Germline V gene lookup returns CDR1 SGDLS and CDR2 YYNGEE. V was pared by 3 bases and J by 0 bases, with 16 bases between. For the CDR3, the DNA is TGTGCCAGCAGCGCAACTAGCCACTTCAGCTCCTACAATGAGCAGTTCTTC. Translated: CASSATSHFSSYNEQFF.

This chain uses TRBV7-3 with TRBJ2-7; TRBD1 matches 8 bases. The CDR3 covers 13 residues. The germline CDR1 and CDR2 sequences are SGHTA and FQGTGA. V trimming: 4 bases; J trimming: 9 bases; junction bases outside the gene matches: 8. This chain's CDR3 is CASSSGGASVQYF. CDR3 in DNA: TGTGCCAGCAGCTCAGGGGGCGCTTCCGTGCAGTACTTC.

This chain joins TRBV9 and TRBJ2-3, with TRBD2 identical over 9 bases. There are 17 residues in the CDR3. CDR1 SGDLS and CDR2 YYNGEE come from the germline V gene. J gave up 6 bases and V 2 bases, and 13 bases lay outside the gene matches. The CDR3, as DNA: TGTGCCAGCAGCGTTTTCCCCCAAAGCGGGAGGCCGGATACGCAGTATTTT. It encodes CASSVFPQSGRPDTQYF.

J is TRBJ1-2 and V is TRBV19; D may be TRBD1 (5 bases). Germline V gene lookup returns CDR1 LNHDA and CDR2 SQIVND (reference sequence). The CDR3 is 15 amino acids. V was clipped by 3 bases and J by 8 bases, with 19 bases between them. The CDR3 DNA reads TGTGCCAGTAGTATGACCCCCGTCAGGGCGGGGGGCTACACCTTC. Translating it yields CASSMTPVRAGGYTF.

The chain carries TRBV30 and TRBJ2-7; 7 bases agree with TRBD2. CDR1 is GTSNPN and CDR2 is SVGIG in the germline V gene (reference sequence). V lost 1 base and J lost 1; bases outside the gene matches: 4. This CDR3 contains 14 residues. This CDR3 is CAWSGTSFSYEQYF. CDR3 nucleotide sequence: TGTGCCTGGAGTGGGACTAGTTTTTCCTACGAGCAGTACTTC.

CDR3 sequence reads: CASSLRLAGANEQFF. In DNA, the CDR3 is TGTGCCAGCAGCTTAAGACTAGCGGGAGCCAATGAGCAGTTCTTC. This chain links TRBV7-3 with TRBJ2-1, with 12 bases aligning to TRBD2. V was pared by 1 base and J by 6 bases, with 1 base of the junction left unmatched. Germline V lookup: CDR1 SGHTA, CDR2 FQGTGA. CDR3 length equals 15 residues.

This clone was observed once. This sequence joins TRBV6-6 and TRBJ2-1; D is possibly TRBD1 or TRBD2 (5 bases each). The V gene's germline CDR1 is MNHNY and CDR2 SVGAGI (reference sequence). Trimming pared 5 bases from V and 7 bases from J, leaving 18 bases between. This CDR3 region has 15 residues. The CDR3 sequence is CASSHYGGPRNEQFF. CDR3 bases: TGTGCCAGCAGTCACTATGGGGGTCCTCGTAATGAGCAGTTCTTC.

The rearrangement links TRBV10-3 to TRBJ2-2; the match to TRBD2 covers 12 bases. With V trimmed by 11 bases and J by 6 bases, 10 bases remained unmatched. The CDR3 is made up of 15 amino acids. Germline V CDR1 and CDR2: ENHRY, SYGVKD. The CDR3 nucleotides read TGTGCCGTTCTAGCGGGAGGGCCGCGGTCCGGGGAGCTGTTTTTT. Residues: CAVLAGGPRSGELFF.

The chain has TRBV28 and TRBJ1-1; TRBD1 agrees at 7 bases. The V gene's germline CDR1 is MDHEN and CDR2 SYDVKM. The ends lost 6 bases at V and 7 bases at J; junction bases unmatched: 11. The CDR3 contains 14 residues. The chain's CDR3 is CASSLLGRGGEAFF. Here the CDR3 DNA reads TGTGCCAGCAGCCTTTTGGGCAGGGGGGGTGAAGCTTTCTTT.

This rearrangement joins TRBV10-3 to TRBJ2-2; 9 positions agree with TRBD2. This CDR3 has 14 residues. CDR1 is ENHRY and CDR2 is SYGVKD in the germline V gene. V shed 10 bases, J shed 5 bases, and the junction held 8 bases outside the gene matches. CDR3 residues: CASRLAEGTGELFF. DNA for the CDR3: TGTGCCAGCAGACTAGCGGAGGGGACCGGGGAGCTGTTTTTT.

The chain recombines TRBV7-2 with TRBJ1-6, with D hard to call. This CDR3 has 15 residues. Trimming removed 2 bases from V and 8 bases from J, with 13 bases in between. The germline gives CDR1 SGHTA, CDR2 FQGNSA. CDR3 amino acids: CASSLSPGRDSPLHF. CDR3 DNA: TGTGCCAGCAGCTTATCCCCGGGAAGGGATTCACCCCTCCACTTT.

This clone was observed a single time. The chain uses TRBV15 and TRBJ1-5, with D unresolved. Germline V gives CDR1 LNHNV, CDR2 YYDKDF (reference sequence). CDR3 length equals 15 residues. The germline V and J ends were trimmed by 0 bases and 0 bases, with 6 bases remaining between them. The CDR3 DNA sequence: TGTGCCACCAGCAGAGAAGGGCTTAGCAATCAGCCCCAGCATTTT. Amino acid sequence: CATSREGLSNQPQHF.

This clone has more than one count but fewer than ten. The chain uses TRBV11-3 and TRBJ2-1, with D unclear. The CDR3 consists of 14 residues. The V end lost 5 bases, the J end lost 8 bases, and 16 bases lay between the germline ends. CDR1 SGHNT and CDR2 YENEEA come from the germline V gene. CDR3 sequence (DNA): TGTGCCAGCAGCCCCGACGGCGGAGTGGATGAGCAGTTCTTC. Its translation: CASSPDGGVDEQFF.

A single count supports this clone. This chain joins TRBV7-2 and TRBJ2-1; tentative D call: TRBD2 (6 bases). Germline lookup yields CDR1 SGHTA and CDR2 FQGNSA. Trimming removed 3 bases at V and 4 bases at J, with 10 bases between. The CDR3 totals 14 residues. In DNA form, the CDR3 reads TGTGCCAGCAGCTTGGAGACTAGTTACAATGAGCAGTTCTTC. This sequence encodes CASSLETSYNEQFF.

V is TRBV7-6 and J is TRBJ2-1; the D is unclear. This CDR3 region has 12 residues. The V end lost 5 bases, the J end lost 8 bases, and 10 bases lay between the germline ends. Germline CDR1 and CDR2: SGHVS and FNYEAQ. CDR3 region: CASSSQGYEQFF. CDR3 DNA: TGTGCCAGCAGCAGTCAAGGGTATGAGCAGTTCTTC.

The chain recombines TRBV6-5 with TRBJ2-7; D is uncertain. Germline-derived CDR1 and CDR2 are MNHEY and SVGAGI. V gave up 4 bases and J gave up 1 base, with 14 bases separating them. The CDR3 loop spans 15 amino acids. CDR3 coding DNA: TGTGCCAGCAGTTTGAACCTAGGCGGTTCCTACGAGCAGTACTTC. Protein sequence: CASSLNLGGSYEQYF.

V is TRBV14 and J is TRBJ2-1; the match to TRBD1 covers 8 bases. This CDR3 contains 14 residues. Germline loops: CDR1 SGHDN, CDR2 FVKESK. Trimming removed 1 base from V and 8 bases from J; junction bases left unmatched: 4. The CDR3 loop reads CASSQGQGFDEQFF. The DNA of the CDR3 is TGTGCCAGCAGCCAAGGACAGGGGTTCGATGAGCAGTTCTTC. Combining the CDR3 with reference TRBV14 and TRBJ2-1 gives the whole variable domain EAGVTQFPSHSVIEKGQTVTLRCDPISGHDNLYWYRRVMGKEIKFLLHFVKESKQDESGMPNNRFLAERTGGTYSTLKVQPAELEDSGVYFCASSQGQGFDEQFFGPGTRLTVL.

The CDR3 loop is CASSLGPAGGGYEQYF. In DNA, the CDR3 is TGTGCCAGCAGCTTAGGGCCGGCAGGGGGTGGGTACGAGCAGTACTTC. The V gene is TRBV7-2, the J gene TRBJ2-7; 7 positions match TRBD1. CDR1 is SGHTA and CDR2 is FQGNSA in the germline V gene. Trimming removed 1 base from V and 4 bases from J; junction bases left unmatched: 10. This CDR3 region has 16 residues.

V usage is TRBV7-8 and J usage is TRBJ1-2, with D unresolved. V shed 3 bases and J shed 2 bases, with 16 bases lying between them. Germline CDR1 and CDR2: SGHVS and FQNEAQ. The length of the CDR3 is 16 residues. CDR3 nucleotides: TGTGCCAGCAGCTTTTACTCCCCAACAGTAAACTATGGCTACACCTTC. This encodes CASSFYSPTVNYGYTF.

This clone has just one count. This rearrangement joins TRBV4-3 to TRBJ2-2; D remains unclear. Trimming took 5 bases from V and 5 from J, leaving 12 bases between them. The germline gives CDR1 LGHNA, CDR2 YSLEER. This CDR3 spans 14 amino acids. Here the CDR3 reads CASSARSRTGELFF. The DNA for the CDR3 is TGCGCCAGCAGCGCCCGGTCCAGGACCGGGGAGCTGTTTTTT.